This T cell receptor (beta chain) was sequenced in a study of T cell repertoires in cytomegalovirus infection. The study, taken as a whole, reports: HLA-C-restricted TCR beta clonotypes specific for CMV led the ex vivo response.

This CDR3 region has 16 residues. Trimming removed 10 bases from V and 2 bases from J; junction bases left unmatched: 10. Germline V CDR1 and CDR2: SGHVS, FQNEAQ. This clonotype was seen ten or more times. Its antigen is unknown. TCRdb reprocessed the reads via MiXCR and lists one record per CDR3 protein. The table includes approximately 170,000 distinct CDR3 sequences, 17% detected once. The sample comprised CD8+ T cells from PBMCs. V gene TRBV7-8 combines with J gene TRBJ2-2; 10 bases fit TRBD2. This clonotype was sampled from a human donor in good health (CMV status not recorded). Some clones in this sample may be carry-over from other donors' samples. As DNA, the CDR3 is TGTGCCAACGGGCTAGCGGGAGTCCAAAACACCGGGGAGCTGTTTTTT. Encoded protein: CANGLAGVQNTGELFF. Complete variable domain (other parts from reference TRBV7-8 and TRBJ2-2): GAGVSQSPRYKVAKRGQDVALRCDPISGHVSLFWYQQALGQGPEFLTYFQNEAQLDKSGLPSDRFFAERPEGSVSTLKIQRTQQEDSAVYLCANGLAGVQNTGELFFGEGSRLTVL.